These T cell receptor beta chains were read from a single sample in a study of regulatory T cells in long-lasting Graves disease. One entry per CDR3 protein results from TCRdb running MiXCR on the multiplex PCR reads. This table has 310,000 or so distinct CDR3 sequences, 22% appearing once. Here the sequenced sample was peripheral blood mononuclear cells (PBMCs), taken when the disease was refractory, from a patient treated with antithyroid drugs. All receptors derive from a female donor with Graves disease. Each CDR3 is given with its conserved first and last residue. A D gene is named only where the DNA matches it firmly. For some rows the clone size is stated as once, few or many, or as a class when expanded; others skip it.

TGCAGTGCCCGGGACAGCGGGGCCGGGGAGCTGTTTTTT	CSARDSGAGELFF	few	TRBV20-1	NA	TRBJ2-2
TGCAGTGCTAGAGCACTAGCGGGAGCCAACATCTACGAGCAGTACTTC	CSARALAGANIYEQYF	many	TRBV20-1	TRBD2	TRBJ2-7
TGTGCCAGCAGTACCGGGACAGATAACTATGGCTACACCTTC	CASSTGTDNYGYTF	few	TRBV6-1	TRBD1	TRBJ1-2
TGTGCCAGCAGCTCCGGGACACCGGACGAAGCTTTCTTT	CASSSGTPDEAFF	many	TRBV7-9	NA	TRBJ1-1
TGCAGTGCTGGGGGGAATTCACCCCTCCACTTT	CSAGGNSPLHF	NA	TRBV20-1	NA	TRBJ1-6
TGTGCCAGCAGCTTAGGAGTCTACCAAGAGACCCAGTACTTC	CASSLGVYQETQYF	few	TRBV11-2	NA	TRBJ2-5
TGTGCCAGCTGCGGGACTAGCTCCTACGAGCAGTACTTC	CASCGTSSYEQYF	many	TRBV28	TRBD2	TRBJ2-7
TGTGCCAGCAGCGTTGGTGGGAGTGTCAACACCGGGGAGCTGTTTTTT	CASSVGGSVNTGELFF	NA	TRBV9	NA	TRBJ2-2
TGTGCCAGCAGTACAAGACAGCTGGGCCAGCCCCAGCATTTT	CASSTRQLGQPQHF	many	TRBV6-1	NA	TRBJ1-5
TGTGCCAGCAGTTTACACATGGATCAGCCCCAGCATTTT	CASSLHMDQPQHF	few	TRBV27	NA	TRBJ1-5
TGTGCCAGCAGTACCATGAACACTGAAGCTTTCTTT	CASSTMNTEAFF	many	TRBV27	NA	TRBJ1-1
TGTGCCAGCAGTTCCGTACAGGGTGCCCAAGAGACCCAGTACTTC	CASSSVQGAQETQYF	NA	TRBV28	NA	TRBJ2-5
TGCAGCGTAGACCACTGGACAGGGAAAGGACAAGAGACCCAGTACTTC	CSVDHWTGKGQETQYF	few	TRBV29-1	TRBD1	TRBJ2-5
TGCAGTGCTGCCGGGACACTCGCGGGTGGCTACACCTTC	CSAAGTLAGGYTF	NA	TRBV20-1	NA	TRBJ1-2
TGTGCCACCAGCCCAAGAAGGGGGGCAAGGGTCTATGGCTACACCTTC	CATSPRRGARVYGYTF	many	TRBV15	NA	TRBJ1-2
TGTGCCACCAGCAGAGATAAGGGTCCCAACACTGAAGCTTTCTTT	CATSRDKGPNTEAFF	many	TRBV15	NA	TRBJ1-1
TGTGCCAGCAGTTACGCTAGCGCGAAGTACGAGCAGTACTTC	CASSYASAKYEQYF	many	TRBV6-5	NA	TRBJ2-7
TGCAGTGCTAGAGGGACAGGCCGATACGAGCAGTACTTC	CSARGTGRYEQYF	many	TRBV20-1	TRBD1	TRBJ2-7
TGTGCCAGCAGACGAATCGAGGGCACTGAAGCTTTCTTT	CASRRIEGTEAFF	many	TRBV28	NA	TRBJ1-1
TGTGCCAGCAGCAGCAGGGACTACAGCGGGATCAATGAGCAGTTCTTC	CASSSRDYSGINEQFF	few	TRBV12-3/TRBV12-4	TRBD2	TRBJ2-1
TGTGCCAGCTCACCATCCGTAACCTACGAGCAGTACTTC	CASSPSVTYEQYF	many	TRBV18	NA	TRBJ2-7
TGTGCCAGCAGCTTGGTTACGGGACACCTCTACGAGCAGTACTTC	CASSLVTGHLYEQYF	NA	TRBV5-6	NA	TRBJ2-7
TGTGCCAGCAGTGGACTAGCGGGAGAAGATACGCAGTATTTT	CASSGLAGEDTQYF	few	TRBV2	TRBD2	TRBJ2-3
TGTGCCAGCAGTCCGGGGGCGTGGGGCTACACCTTC	CASSPGAWGYTF	many	TRBV28	NA	TRBJ1-2
TGTGCCAGCAGTTCCGGGACAGGGGTGTTTGCAGATACGCAGTATTTT	CASSSGTGVFADTQYF	once	TRBV6-9	TRBD1	TRBJ2-3
TGTGCCAGCAGCCGACTGACTAGCGGGGAAGAGACCCAGTACTTC	CASSRLTSGEETQYF	NA	TRBV12-3/TRBV12-4	TRBD2	TRBJ2-5
TGTGCCAGCAGCACTGGAGGCGGCTACAATCAGCCCCAGCATTTT	CASSTGGGYNQPQHF	NA	TRBV6-1	NA	TRBJ1-5
TGTGCCAGCAGTCCCTCAGGTTTCCCCCGTCTCGAGCAGTACTTC	CASSPSGFPRLEQYF	many	TRBV28	NA	TRBJ2-7
TGCAGTGCACGGGACAGCGCAACTAATGAAAAACTGTTTTTT	CSARDSATNEKLFF	many	TRBV20-1	TRBD1	TRBJ1-4
TGTGCCAGCAGAAGACAGGGGGACCCTAGCGAGCAGTACTTC	CASRRQGDPSEQYF	NA	TRBV6-1	TRBD1	TRBJ2-7
TGCAGTGCTTCCTGGGGGGCCTGGGGCACTGAAGCTTTCTTT	CSASWGAWGTEAFF	NA	TRBV20-1	NA	TRBJ1-1
TGCAGTGCTAGTGGGGGGCTGGCTAGCAATCAGCCCCAGCATTTT	CSASGGLASNQPQHF	few	TRBV20-1	NA	TRBJ1-5
TGTGCCAGCAGTTTTCTCCCGCCGGGACAGGGTCACTACGAGCAGTACTTC	CASSFLPPGQGHYEQYF	many	TRBV28	TRBD1	TRBJ2-7
TGTGCCTGGAGTGTACTTCAAGAGACCCAGTACTTC	CAWSVLQETQYF	many	TRBV30	NA	TRBJ2-5
TGTGCCAGCAGCCCTTGGACTAGCGGGAGCTACAATGAGCAGTTCTTC	CASSPWTSGSYNEQFF	NA	TRBV7-9	TRBD2	TRBJ2-1
TGTGCCAGCAGCTTAGTAGGGAATAATGAGCAGTTCTTC	CASSLVGNNEQFF	NA	TRBV7-2	NA	TRBJ2-1
TGTGCCAGCAGCTTGACTAGCGGCAACACAGATACGCAGTATTTT	CASSLTSGNTDTQYF	NA	TRBV2	TRBD2	TRBJ2-3
TGTGCCAGCAGCTTAGATCTTGGAGGGGGACAAGAGACCCAGTACTTC	CASSLDLGGGQETQYF	many	TRBV11-2	NA	TRBJ2-5
TGCAGTGCTAGAGCCCTTCCCACAGGGAGCGAGGGAGTTATCTATGGCTACACCTTC	CSARALPTGSEGVIYGYTF	NA	TRBV20-1	NA	TRBJ1-2
TGTGCCTCCGGACAGGGAAACACCGGGGAGCTGTTTTTT	CASGQGNTGELFF	NA	TRBV6-1	TRBD1	TRBJ2-2
TGTGCCAGCAGCTTTGGGGGGACCGACAACACTGAAGCTTTCTTT	CASSFGGTDNTEAFF	many	TRBV7-9	NA	TRBJ1-1
TGCGCCAGCAGCTTGGGACTAGCGGTTTCCTACGAGCAGTACTTC	CASSLGLAVSYEQYF	many	TRBV5-1	TRBD2	TRBJ2-7
TGTGCCAGCAGTGAACCTCTGGCCAACCTCCAAGAGACCCAGTACTTC	CASSEPLANLQETQYF	many	TRBV2	NA	TRBJ2-5